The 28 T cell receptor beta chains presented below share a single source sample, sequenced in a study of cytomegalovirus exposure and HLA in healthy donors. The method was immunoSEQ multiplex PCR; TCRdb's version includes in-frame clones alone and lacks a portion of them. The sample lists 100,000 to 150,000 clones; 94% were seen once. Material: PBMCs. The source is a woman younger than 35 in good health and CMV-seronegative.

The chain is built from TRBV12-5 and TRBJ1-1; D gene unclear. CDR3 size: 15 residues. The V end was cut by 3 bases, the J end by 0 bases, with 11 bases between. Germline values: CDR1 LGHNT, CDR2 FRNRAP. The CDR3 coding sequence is TGTGCTAGTGGTTTACACGCTTCCATGAACACTGAAGCTTTCTTT. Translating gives CASGLHASMNTEAFF.

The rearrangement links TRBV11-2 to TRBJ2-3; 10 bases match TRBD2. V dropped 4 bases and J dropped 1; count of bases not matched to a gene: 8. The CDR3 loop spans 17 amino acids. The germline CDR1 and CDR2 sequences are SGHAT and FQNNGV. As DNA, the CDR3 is TGTGCCAGCAGCTCGACGGCTAGCGGGGGAGGCACAGATACGCAGTATTTT. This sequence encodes CASSSTASGGGTDTQYF. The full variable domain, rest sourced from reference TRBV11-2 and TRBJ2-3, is EAGVAQSPRYKIIEKRQSVAFWCNPISGHATLYWYQQILGQGPKLLIQFQNNGVVDDSQLPKDRFSAERLKGVDSTLKIQPAKLEDSAVYLCASSSTASGGGTDTQYFGPGTRLTVL.

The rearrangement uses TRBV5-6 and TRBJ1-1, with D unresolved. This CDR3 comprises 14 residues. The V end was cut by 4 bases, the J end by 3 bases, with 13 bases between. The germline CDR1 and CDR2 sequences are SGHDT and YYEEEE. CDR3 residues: CASSPGFSYTEAFF. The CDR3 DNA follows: TGTGCCAGCAGCCCGGGTTTCTCGTACACTGAAGCTTTCTTT. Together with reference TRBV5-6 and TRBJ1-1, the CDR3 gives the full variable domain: DAGVTQSPTHLIKTRGQQVTLRCSPKSGHDTVSWYQQALGQGPQFIFQYYEEEERQRGNFPDRFSGHQFPNYSSELNVNALLLGDSALYLCASSPGFSYTEAFFGQGTRLTVV.

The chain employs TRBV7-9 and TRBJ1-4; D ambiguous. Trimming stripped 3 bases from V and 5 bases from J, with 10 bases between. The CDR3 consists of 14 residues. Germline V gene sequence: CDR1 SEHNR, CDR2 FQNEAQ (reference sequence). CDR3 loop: CASSFPAGNEKLFF. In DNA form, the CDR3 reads TGTGCCAGCAGCTTCCCAGCCGGGAATGAAAAACTGTTTTTT.

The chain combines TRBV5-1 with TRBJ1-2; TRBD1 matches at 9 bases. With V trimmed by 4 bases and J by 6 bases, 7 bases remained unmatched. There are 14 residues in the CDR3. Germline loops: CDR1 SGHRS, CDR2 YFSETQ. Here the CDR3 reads CASSLGDRAHGYTF. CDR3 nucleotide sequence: TGCGCCAGCAGCCTAGGGGACAGGGCCCATGGCTACACCTTC.

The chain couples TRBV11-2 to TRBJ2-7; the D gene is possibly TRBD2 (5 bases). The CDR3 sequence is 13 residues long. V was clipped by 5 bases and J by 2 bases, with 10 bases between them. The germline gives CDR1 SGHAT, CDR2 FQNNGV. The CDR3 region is CASSRSGTYEQYF. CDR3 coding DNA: TGTGCCAGCAGCCGATCGGGGACCTACGAGCAGTACTTC.

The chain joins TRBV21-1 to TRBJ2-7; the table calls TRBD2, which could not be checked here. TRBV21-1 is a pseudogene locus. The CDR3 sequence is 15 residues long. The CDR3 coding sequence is TGTGCCAGCAGCATGATAGGGACTAGTGTTGGCGAGCAGTACTTC. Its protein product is CASSMIGTSVGEQYF.

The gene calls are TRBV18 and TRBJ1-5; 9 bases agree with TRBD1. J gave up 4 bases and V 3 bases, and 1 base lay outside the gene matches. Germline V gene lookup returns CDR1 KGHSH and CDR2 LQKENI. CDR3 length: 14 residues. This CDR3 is CASSPGTGNQPQHF. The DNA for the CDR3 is TGTGCCAGCTCACCCGGGACAGGGAATCAGCCCCAGCATTTT.

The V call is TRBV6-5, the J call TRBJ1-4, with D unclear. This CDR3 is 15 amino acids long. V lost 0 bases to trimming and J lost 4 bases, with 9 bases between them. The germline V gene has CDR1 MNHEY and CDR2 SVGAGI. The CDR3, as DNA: TGTGCCAGCAGTTACTCGGGCAGAGTTAATGAAAAACTGTTTTTT. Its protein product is CASSYSGRVNEKLFF.

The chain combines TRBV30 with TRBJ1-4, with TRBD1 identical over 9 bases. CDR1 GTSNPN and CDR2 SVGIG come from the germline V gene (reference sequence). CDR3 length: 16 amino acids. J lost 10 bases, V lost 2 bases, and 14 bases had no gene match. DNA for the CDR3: TGTGCCTGGAGTCAATTAACGGACAGGGGATGGGGAAAACTGTTTTTT. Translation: CAWSQLTDRGWGKLFF.

CDR3 sequence: CASSRQGQQPQHF. The CDR3 bases are TGTGCCAGTAGTCGGCAGGGGCAACAGCCCCAGCATTTT. J is TRBJ1-5 and V is TRBV19, with D possibly TRBD1 on 6 matching bases. CDR3 length equals 13 residues. V was shortened by 5 bases and J by 7 bases, with 12 bases between the two germline ends. Germline V lookup: CDR1 LNHDA, CDR2 SQIVND (reference sequence).

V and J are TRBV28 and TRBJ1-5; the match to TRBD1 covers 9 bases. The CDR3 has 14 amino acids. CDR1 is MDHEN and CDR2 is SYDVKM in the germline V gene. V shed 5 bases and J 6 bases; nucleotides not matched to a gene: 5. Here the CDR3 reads CASSIRTGAQPQHF. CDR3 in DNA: TGTGCCAGCAGTATACGGACAGGGGCTCAGCCCCAGCATTTT.

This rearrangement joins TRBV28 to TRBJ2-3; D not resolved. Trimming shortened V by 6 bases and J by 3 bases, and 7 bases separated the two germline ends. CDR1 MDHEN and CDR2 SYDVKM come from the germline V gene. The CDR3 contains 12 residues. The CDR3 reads CASSSTTDTQYF. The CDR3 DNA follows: TGTGCCAGCAGCTCCACTACAGATACGCAGTATTTT.

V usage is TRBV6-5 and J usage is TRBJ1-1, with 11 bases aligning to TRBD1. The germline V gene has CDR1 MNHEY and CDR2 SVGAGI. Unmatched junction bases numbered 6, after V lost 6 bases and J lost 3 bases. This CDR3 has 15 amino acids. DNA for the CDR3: TGTGCCAGCAGAGGACAGGGGGCCGGAGACACTGAAGCTTTCTTT. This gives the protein CASRGQGAGDTEAFF.

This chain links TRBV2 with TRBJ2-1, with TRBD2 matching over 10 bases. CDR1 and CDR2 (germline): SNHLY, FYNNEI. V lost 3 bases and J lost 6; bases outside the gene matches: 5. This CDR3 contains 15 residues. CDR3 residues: CASSDPLAGVNEQFF. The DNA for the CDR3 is TGTGCCAGCAGTGACCCCCTAGCGGGAGTCAATGAGCAGTTCTTC.

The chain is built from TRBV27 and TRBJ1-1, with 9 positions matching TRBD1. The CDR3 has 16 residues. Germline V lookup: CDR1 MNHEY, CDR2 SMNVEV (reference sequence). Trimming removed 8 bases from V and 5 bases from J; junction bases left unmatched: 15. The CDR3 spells CASGFSVDRGGTEAFF. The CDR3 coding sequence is TGTGCCAGCGGGTTCTCTGTGGACAGGGGTGGTACTGAAGCTTTCTTT.

CDR3 loop: CASLERQGGYGYTF. CDR3 nucleotide sequence: TGTGCCAGCCTAGAGAGACAGGGTGGCTATGGCTACACCTTC. The chain employs TRBV6-1 and TRBJ1-2; 7 positions agree with TRBD1. CDR1 is MNHNS and CDR2 is SASEGT in the germline V gene. Trimming removed 8 bases from V and 4 bases from J; junction bases left unmatched: 10. This CDR3 spans 14 amino acids.

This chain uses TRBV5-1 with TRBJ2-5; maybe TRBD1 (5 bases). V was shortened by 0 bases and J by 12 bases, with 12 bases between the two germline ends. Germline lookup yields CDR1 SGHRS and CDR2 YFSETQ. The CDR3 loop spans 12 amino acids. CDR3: CASSLEVTGKYF. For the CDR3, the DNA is TGCGCCAGCAGCTTGGAAGTAACAGGAAAGTACTTC. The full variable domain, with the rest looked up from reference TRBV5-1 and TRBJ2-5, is KAGVTQTPRYLIKTRGQQVTLSCSPISGHRSVSWYQQTPGQGLQFLFEYFSETQRNKGNFPGRFSGRQFSNSRSEMNVSTLELGDSALYLCASSLEVTGKYFGPGTRLLVL.

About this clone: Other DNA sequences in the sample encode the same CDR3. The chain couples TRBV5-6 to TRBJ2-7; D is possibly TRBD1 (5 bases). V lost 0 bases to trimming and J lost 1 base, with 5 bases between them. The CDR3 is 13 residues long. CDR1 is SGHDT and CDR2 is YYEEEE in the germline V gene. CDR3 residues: CASSLAGSYEQYF. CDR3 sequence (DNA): TGTGCCAGCAGCTTGGCAGGGTCCTACGAGCAGTACTTC.

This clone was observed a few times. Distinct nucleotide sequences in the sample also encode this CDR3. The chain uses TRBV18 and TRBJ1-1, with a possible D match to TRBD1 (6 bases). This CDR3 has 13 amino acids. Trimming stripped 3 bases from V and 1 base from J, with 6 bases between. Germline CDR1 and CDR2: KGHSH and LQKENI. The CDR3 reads CASSPGQNTEAFF. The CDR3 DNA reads TGTGCCAGCTCACCGGGACAGAACACTGAAGCTTTCTTT.

Here the CDR3 DNA reads TGCGCCAGCAGCGGACAGGGTTCCTCCTACGAGCAGTACTTC. This sequence encodes CASSGQGSSYEQYF. The chain combines TRBV5-1 with TRBJ2-7; TRBD1 aligns across 8 bases. The junction had 3 bases not matched to a gene; V was cut back by 4 bases and J by 0 bases. Germline CDR1 is SGHRS and CDR2 is YFSETQ. This CDR3 is 14 amino acids long.

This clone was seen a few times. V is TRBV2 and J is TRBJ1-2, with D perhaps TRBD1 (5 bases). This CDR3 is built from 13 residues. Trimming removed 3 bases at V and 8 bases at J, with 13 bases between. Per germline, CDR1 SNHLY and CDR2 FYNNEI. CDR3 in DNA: TGTGCCAGCAGTGATGAAGGGGCGGGAGGCTACACCTTC. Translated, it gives CASSDEGAGGYTF.

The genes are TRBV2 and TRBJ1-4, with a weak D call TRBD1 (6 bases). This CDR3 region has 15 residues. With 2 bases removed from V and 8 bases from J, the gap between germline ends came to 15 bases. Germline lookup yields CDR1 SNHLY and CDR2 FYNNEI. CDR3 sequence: CASSELLQGAEKLFF. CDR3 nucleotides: TGTGCCAGCAGTGAACTATTACAGGGCGCCGAAAAACTGTTTTTT.

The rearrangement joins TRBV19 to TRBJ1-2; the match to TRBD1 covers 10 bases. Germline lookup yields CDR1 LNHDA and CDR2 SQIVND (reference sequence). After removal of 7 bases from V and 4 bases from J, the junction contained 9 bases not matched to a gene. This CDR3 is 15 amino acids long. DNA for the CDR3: TGTGCCAGTACTCTTGGGACAGGGGTGGCCTATGGCTACACCTTC. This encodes CASTLGTGVAYGYTF.

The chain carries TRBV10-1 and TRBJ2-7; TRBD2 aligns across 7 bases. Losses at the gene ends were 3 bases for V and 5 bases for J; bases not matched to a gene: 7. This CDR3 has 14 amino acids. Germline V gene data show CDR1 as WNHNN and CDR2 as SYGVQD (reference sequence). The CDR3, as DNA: TGCGCCAGCAGTGATCGGGGGGTCGGGGACGAGCAGTACTTC. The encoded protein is CASSDRGVGDEQYF.

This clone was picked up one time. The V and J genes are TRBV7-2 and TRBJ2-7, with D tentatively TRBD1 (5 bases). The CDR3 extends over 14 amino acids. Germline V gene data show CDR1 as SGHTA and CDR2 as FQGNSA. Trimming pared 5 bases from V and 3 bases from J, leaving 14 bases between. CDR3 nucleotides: TGTGCCAGCAGCCTGGGGCTAGACCACTACGAGCAGTACTTC. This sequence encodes CASSLGLDHYEQYF.

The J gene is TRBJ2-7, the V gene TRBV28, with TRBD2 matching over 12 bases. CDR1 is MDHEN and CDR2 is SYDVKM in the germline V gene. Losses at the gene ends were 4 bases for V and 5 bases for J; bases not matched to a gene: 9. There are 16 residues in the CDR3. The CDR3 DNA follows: TGTGCCAGCAGTTCCCTAGCGGGAGGGTTTGGGAACGAGCAGTACTTC. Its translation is CASSSLAGGFGNEQYF.

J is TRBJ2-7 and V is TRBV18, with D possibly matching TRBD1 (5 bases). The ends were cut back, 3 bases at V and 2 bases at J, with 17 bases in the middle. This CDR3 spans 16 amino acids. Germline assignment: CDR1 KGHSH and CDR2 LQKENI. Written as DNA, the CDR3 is TGTGCCAGCTCACCTATCCCCGGCGACAGCACCTACGAGCAGTACTTC. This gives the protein CASSPIPGDSTYEQYF.